Listed here are 5 T cell receptor beta chains from one sample, sequenced in a study of T cells after yellow fever vaccination. TCRdb re-called the 5' RACE reads with MiXCR, one entry per CDR3 protein. The repertoire has approximately 300,000 distinct CDR3 sequences, about 11% of them found once; the top ten carry about 3%. The sequenced sample was CD4+ T cells sorted from PBMCs, obtained 45 days after the yellow fever booster vaccination. These receptors originate from a man aged 18 to 35 who received the YFV17D yellow fever vaccine.

V and J are TRBV20-1 and TRBJ1-5, with 8 bases fitting TRBD1. V lost 3 bases, J lost 2 bases, and 6 bases stayed unmatched. Germline CDR1 and CDR2: DFQATT and SNEGSKA (reference sequence). This CDR3 has 15 residues. CDR3 amino acids: CSASPGGAGNQPQHF. CDR3 sequence (DNA): TGCAGTGCTAGCCCAGGGGGCGCCGGCAATCAGCCCCAGCATTTT.

The chain carries TRBV2 and TRBJ1-5, with D possibly being TRBD1 (5 bases). The germline V gene has CDR1 SNHLY and CDR2 FYNNEI. The V and J ends lost 8 bases and 3 bases respectively, with 11 bases between them. There are 13 residues in the CDR3. The CDR3 reads CASGGDNNQPQHF. The CDR3 DNA follows: TGTGCCAGCGGGGGGGATAACAATCAGCCCCAGCATTTT.

The chain couples TRBV18 to TRBJ1-2, with 8 bases identical to TRBD1. Germline trimming cut 5 bases from V and 4 bases from J; bases unmatched to any gene: 12. Germline V gives CDR1 KGHSH, CDR2 LQKENI. The CDR3 has 16 amino acids. The chain's CDR3 is CASSAEAGGAVYGYTF. The CDR3 DNA sequence: TGTGCCAGCTCAGCTGAGGCAGGGGGCGCGGTCTATGGCTACACCTTC. Full variable domain (outside the CDR3, taken from reference TRBV18 and TRBJ1-2): NAGVMQNPRHLVRRRGQEARLRCSPMKGHSHVYWYRQLPEEGLKFMVYLQKENIIDESGMPKERFSAEFPKEGPSILRIQQVVRGDSAAYFCASSAEAGGAVYGYTFGSGTRLTVV.

This chain joins TRBV9 and TRBJ2-5; the D gene could be TRBD1 or TRBD2 (5 bases each). The CDR3 contains 14 residues. Germline V gene lookup returns CDR1 SGDLS and CDR2 YYNGEE. V lost 3 bases to trimming and J lost 3 bases, with 12 bases between them. DNA of the CDR3: TGTGCCAGCAGCGCCCGGGACGGTGAAGAGACCCAGTACTTC. Translated, it gives CASSARDGEETQYF.

This sequence joins TRBV6-5 and TRBJ1-1; TRBD1 agrees at 7 bases. Germline assignment: CDR1 MNHEY and CDR2 SVGAGI. CDR3 length equals 14 residues. J was trimmed by 9 bases and V by 0 bases; bases with no gene match: 7. CDR3 region: CASSYSRDSDKAFF. DNA of the CDR3: TGTGCCAGCAGTTACTCACGGGACAGTGATAAAGCTTTCTTT.